These 6 T cell receptor beta chains originate from one sample sequenced in a study of CD8 T cell repertoires and HIV-1 epitope variants. What these receptors recognize is not known. Sequenced by immunoSEQ multiplex PCR; TCRdb stores in-frame clones only, minus some. The table includes approximately 5,200 clones, about 70% detected once. Sequenced input: cultured CD8+ T cells derived from PBMCs. The source is a male donor with HIV.

This clone was detected a few times. This CDR3 reads CASSQDPTGVTEAFF. DNA for the CDR3: TGTGCCAGCAGCCAAGATCCGACAGGCGTCACTGAAGCTTTCTTT. The chain links TRBV7-3 to TRBJ1-1; possibly TRBD1 for D (6 bases). CDR3 length equals 15 residues. Deletions cut 5 bases from V and 4 bases from J, with 17 bases between. Germline values: CDR1 SGHTA, CDR2 FQGTGA.

This clone was observed a handful of times. V and J are TRBV5-6 and TRBJ2-7; D is uncertain. The V gene lost 3 bases and the J gene lost 3 bases, with 16 bases spanning the gap. CDR3 length: 15 residues. Germline loops: CDR1 SGHDT, CDR2 YYEEEE. The CDR3 reads CASSYRRVSYYEQYF. CDR3 in DNA: TGTGCCAGCAGCTATCGGAGAGTTAGCTACTACGAGCAGTACTTC.

In its sample, this clone is medium-sized (0.01 to 0.1%). The chain has TRBV28 and TRBJ1-2; D gene unclear. Trimming pared 5 bases from V and 8 bases from J, leaving 9 bases between. This CDR3 region has 11 residues. Germline V lookup: CDR1 MDHEN, CDR2 SYDVKM. This CDR3 is CASSLPGGYTF. DNA for the CDR3: TGTGCCAGCAGTCTGCCGGGAGGCTACACCTTC.

This clone was seen only a few times. The CDR3 spells CASSSGGGVQETQYF. CDR3 in DNA: TGTGCCAGCAGCTCCGGCGGGGGGGTCCAAGAGACCCAGTACTTC. This chain joins TRBV7-2 and TRBJ2-5, with TRBD2 matching 9 bases. The V and J ends lost 4 bases and 1 base, in that order; junction bases with no gene match: 4. The CDR3 spans 15 residues. CDR1 is SGHTA, CDR2 FQGNSA, per germline.

V gene TRBV28 combines with J gene TRBJ1-1, with TRBD1 identical over 7 bases. CDR1 is MDHEN, CDR2 SYDVKM, per germline. The CDR3 contains 13 residues. The V gene end was trimmed by 6 bases and the J gene end by 8 bases; junction bases not matched to a gene: 9. The CDR3 is CASRDIGTAEAFF. The DNA for the CDR3 is TGTGCCAGCAGGGATATTGGGACAGCAGAAGCTTTCTTT.

The sample holds one count of this clone. The J gene is TRBJ1-4, the V gene TRBV7-3, with 7 bases lining up with TRBD1. Germline V gene data show CDR1 as SGHTA and CDR2 as FQGTGA. With 5 bases clipped from V and 7 bases from J, the junction kept 10 bases outside the gene matches. The CDR3 contains 15 residues. The CDR3 here is CASSPSGGGGEKLFF. For the CDR3, the DNA is TGTGCCAGCAGCCCCTCAGGGGGTGGGGGTGAAAAACTGTTTTTT.